These 18 T cell receptor beta chains share one sample of origin, sequenced in a study of CD8+CD57+ T cells in acquired aplastic anemia. Sequencing involved patients with CD8+CD57+ cell expansion previously shown by flow cytometry. Using genomic DNA as the template, TCR beta VDJ and CDR3 profiling was carried out. TCRdb re-derived calls from the reads in MiXCR, one entry per CDR3 protein. This sample yields roughly 260,000 distinct CDR3 sequences, of which approximately 45% are seen a single time; 7.8% belongs to the top ten. The sample consisted of sorted CD4+, CD8+, or CD8+CD57+ T cells (not recorded which) from PBMCs. These receptors were collected from a human donor with aplastic anemia.

The chain couples TRBV5-5 to TRBJ1-1; D gene uncertain. Trimming left V 0 bases short and J 6 bases short, with 9 bases between. The CDR3 consists of 13 residues. Germline V gene lookup returns CDR1 SGHKS and CDR2 YYEKEE (reference sequence). The CDR3 region is CASSLGVVSEAFF. The CDR3 region has the DNA TGTGCCAGCAGCTTGGGGGTTGTCTCTGAAGCTTTCTTT.

The CDR3, as DNA: TGTGCCAGCAGTGAAAAGCGGGGCTTCTCCTACGAGCAGTACTTC. Translating gives CASSEKRGFSYEQYF. The chain has TRBV2 and TRBJ2-7; 7 bases are a match to TRBD2. This CDR3 region has 15 residues. J lost 0 bases, V lost 2 bases, and 4 bases had no gene match. Germline CDR1 SNHLY, CDR2 FYNNEI.

This clonotype was recorded at least ten times. The CDR3 coding sequence is TGTGCCAGCAGCCAAGTTGCGTCAACCTACAATGAGCAGTTCTTC. Translation: CASSQVASTYNEQFF. The chain recombines TRBV4-2 with TRBJ2-1, with D hard to call. This CDR3 has 15 residues. The V gene's germline CDR1 is LGHNA and CDR2 YNFKEQ. The V end was cut by 1 base, the J end by 2 bases, with 9 bases between.

Comment on this clonotype: The junction shows a germline mismatch at one end, possibly a read error. V gene TRBV7-3 combines with J gene TRBJ1-6; 11 bases line up with TRBD1. CDR1 SGHTA and CDR2 FQGTGA come from the germline V gene. The length of the CDR3 is 15 residues. Here the CDR3 DNA reads TGTGTCAGCAGCTTAGGACAGGGGGCTGATTCACCCCTCCACTTT. Translated, it gives CVSSLGQGADSPLHF.

The CDR3 protein is CSARVAGLDYEQYF. The CDR3 nucleotides are TGCAGTGCTAGAGTGGCGGGACTAGACTACGAGCAGTACTTC. The V gene is TRBV20-1, the J gene TRBJ2-7; TRBD2 agrees at 8 bases. CDR3 length equals 14 residues. Per the germline V gene, CDR1 is DFQATT and CDR2 is SNEGSKA (reference sequence). With 1 base clipped from V and 3 bases from J, the junction kept 5 bases outside the gene matches.

This clonotype was seen at least ten times. The chain links TRBV6-1 to TRBJ1-6; no clear D. This CDR3 is 14 amino acids long. With 3 bases removed from V and 7 bases from J, the gap between germline ends came to 10 bases. Per the germline V gene, CDR1 is MNHNS and CDR2 is SASEGT. CDR3 nucleotides: TGTGCCAGCAGTGACCACCACGGGAATTCACCCCTCCACTTT. It encodes CASSDHHGNSPLHF.

Points on this clonotype: A much larger clone lies a single base off, so this may be a read error. In this CDR3 the conserved last residue, phenylalanine or tryptophan, is missing, so a read error is likely. V gene TRBV5-1 combines with J gene TRBJ2-7, with D perhaps matching TRBD1 (6 bases). The CDR3 contains 14 residues. The V end lost 2 bases, the J end lost 3 bases, and 12 bases lay between the germline ends. Per the germline V gene, CDR1 is SGHRS and CDR2 is YFSETQ. CDR3 region: CASSFRTANYEQYL. The CDR3 DNA reads as TGCGCCAGCAGCTTTCGGACAGCGAACTACGAGCAGTACCTC.

The V and J genes are TRBV20-1 and TRBJ2-1, with 7 bases that match TRBD2. The CDR3 sequence is 14 residues long. After removal of 3 bases from V and 6 bases from J, the junction contained 8 bases not matched to a gene. Germline V gives CDR1 DFQATT, CDR2 SNEGSKA (reference sequence). CDR3 protein: CSASPGGLSNEQFF. In DNA, the CDR3 is TGCAGTGCTAGTCCGGGGGGATTGAGCAATGAGCAGTTCTTC.

CDR3 in DNA: TGTGCCAGCAGCAGACGACAGGGGAATAATTCACCCCTCCACTTT. This sequence encodes CASSRRQGNNSPLHF. The rearrangement joins TRBV7-9 to TRBJ1-6; TRBD1 matches at 8 bases. V was pared by 5 bases and J by 5 bases, with 5 bases of the junction left unmatched. Germline CDR1 is SEHNR and CDR2 is FQNEAQ (reference sequence). There are 15 residues in the CDR3.

The rearrangement uses TRBV7-2 and TRBJ1-6; weak D call: TRBD1 (6 bases). There are 15 residues in the CDR3. Trimming shortened V by 5 bases and J by 7 bases, and 15 bases separated the two germline ends. Per the germline V gene, CDR1 is SGHTA and CDR2 is FQGNSA. CDR3 amino acids: CASSLSSGDNSPLHF. The CDR3 DNA is TGTGCCAGCAGCCTGAGTTCAGGGGACAATTCACCCCTCCACTTT.

The gene calls are TRBV2 and TRBJ2-7, with D maybe TRBD1 (5 bases). The CDR3 spans 12 residues. The V end was cut by 1 base, the J end by 4 bases, with 5 bases between. The germline V gene has CDR1 SNHLY and CDR2 FYNNEI. This CDR3 is CASSEDRYEQYF. CDR3 bases: TGTGCCAGCAGTGAAGACAGGTACGAGCAGTACTTC.

Of note for this clonotype: A much larger clonotype is one base distant, so this may be a read error. The chain uses TRBV6-2 or TRBV6-3 and TRBJ1-1, with unresolved D. Germline values: CDR1 MNHEY, CDR2 SVGEGT. The CDR3 contains 11 residues. V lost 2 bases, J lost 3 bases, and 1 base lay in between. The CDR3 region has the DNA TGTGCCAGCAGTTACGACACTGAAGCTTTCTTT. It yields the protein CASSYDTEAFF.

In regard to this clonotype: A read error may explain this, as a much larger clone is one base away. The chain uses TRBV20-1 and TRBJ1-5, with D perhaps TRBD1 (5 bases). The CDR3 covers 13 residues. Looked up from germline, CDR1 is DFQATT and CDR2 is SNEGSKA (reference sequence). CDR3 loop: CGARGRGNQPQHF. Written as DNA, the CDR3 is TGCGGTGCTAGAGGCAGGGGCAATCAGCCCCAGCATTTT.

V and J are TRBV15 and TRBJ1-5; 12 positions match TRBD1. Looked up from germline, CDR1 is LNHNV and CDR2 is YYDKDF (reference sequence). Germline trimming cut 2 bases from V and 6 bases from J; bases unmatched to any gene: 5. CDR3 length: 16 amino acids. CDR3 nucleotide sequence: TGTGCCACCAGCAGACTGGGGACAGGGGGCTCTCAGCCCCAGCATTTT. It codes for CATSRLGTGGSQPQHF.

In this sample, this clonotype turned up a few times. The junction departs from germline at one end; a sequencing error may be responsible. This chain links TRBV7-9 with TRBJ2-7; 7 positions match TRBD2. There are 15 residues in the CDR3. CDR1 SEHNR and CDR2 FQNEAQ come from the germline V gene (reference sequence). The CDR3 coding sequence is TGTGCCAGCAGCTTAGGTTTCAGCGGGGCCTACGGGCAGTACTTC. Protein: CASSLGFSGAYGQYF.

The genes are TRBV12-3 or TRBV12-4 and TRBJ2-7; 9 bases are a match to TRBD1. This CDR3 is built from 15 residues. The ends lost 7 bases at V and 0 bases at J; junction bases unmatched: 7. CDR3 nucleotides: TGTGCCAGCACCGAGGGACAGGGCGGCTCCTACGAGCAGTACTTC. Translated: CASTEGQGGSYEQYF.

This clonotype showed up many times. The chain employs TRBV5-1 and TRBJ2-5; D call uncertain. The CDR3 covers 10 residues. Germline values: CDR1 SGHRS, CDR2 YFSETQ. Trimming stripped 7 bases from V and 7 bases from J, with 8 bases between. The CDR3 is CASPLRTQYF. In DNA form, the CDR3 reads TGCGCCAGCCCCCTGCGGACCCAGTACTTC. The full variable domain, completed using reference TRBV5-1 and TRBJ2-5, is KAGVTQTPRYLIKTRGQQVTLSCSPISGHRSVSWYQQTPGQGLQFLFEYFSETQRNKGNFPGRFSGRQFSNSRSEMNVSTLELGDSALYLCASPLRTQYFGPGTRLLVL.

V and J are TRBV6-1 and TRBJ1-2, with D possibly TRBD1 on 5 matching bases. CDR1 is MNHNS, CDR2 SASEGT, per germline. The V gene lost 0 bases and the J gene lost 5 bases, with 13 bases spanning the gap. The CDR3 totals 15 residues. The CDR3 nucleotides read TGTGCCAGCAGTGAAGCCTGGGACTTTCGATATGGCTACACCTTC. Amino acids: CASSEAWDFRYGYTF.